One and the same sample provided the 23 T cell receptor beta chains below, sequenced in a study of glioma-infiltrating T cells. TCR alpha and beta CDR3 regions were amplified from RNA using iRepertoire nested multiplex PCR. MiXCR, applied by TCRdb to the multiplex PCR reads, yields one record per CDR3 protein. The sample contains around 390,000 distinct CDR3 sequences, 41% of which appear only once. The sample was glioma tissue, nonneoplastic brain tissue, or PBMCs (not recorded which). Every receptor here comes from a human donor with low-grade glioma or glioblastoma, undergoing nonglioma brain surgery, or in good health (not recorded which).

This clonotype was counted many times. The chain combines TRBV27 with TRBJ2-1; D is unclear. Germline V gene lookup returns CDR1 MNHEY and CDR2 SMNVEV (reference sequence). The CDR3 contains 11 residues. V was pared by 4 bases and J by 7 bases, with 5 bases between. The CDR3 region is CASSWGNEQFF. In DNA form, the CDR3 reads TGTGCCAGCAGTTGGGGTAATGAGCAGTTCTTC.

This chain links TRBV4-3 with TRBJ1-1; D is possibly TRBD1 (6 bases). The ends were cut back, 0 bases at V and 4 bases at J, with 12 bases in the middle. The CDR3 is 15 residues long. Germline assignment: CDR1 LGHNA and CDR2 YSLEER. CDR3 protein: CASSQDCNRATEAFF. CDR3 in DNA: TGCGCCAGCAGCCAAGATTGCAACAGGGCCACTGAAGCTTTCTTT.

The chain employs TRBV7-2 and TRBJ2-2; D not certain. Germline assignment: CDR1 SGHTA and CDR2 FQGNSA. The CDR3 length is 12 residues. The V end lost 8 bases, the J end lost 5 bases, and 9 bases lay between the germline ends. In nucleotides, the CDR3 is TGTGCCAGCGGATTCTCAACCGGGGAGCTGTTTTTT. Its protein is CASGFSTGELFF.

This clonotype was counted only a few times. V gene TRBV5-4 combines with J gene TRBJ1-1; no clear D gene. This CDR3 is 14 amino acids long. The germline V gene encodes CDR1 SGHNT and CDR2 YYREEE (reference sequence). V dropped 6 bases and J dropped 1 base, with 13 bases sitting between them. The CDR3 protein is CASTQARSNTEAFF. The DNA for the CDR3 is TGTGCCAGCACCCAGGCCAGGTCGAACACTGAAGCTTTCTTT.

Concerning this clonotype itself: Being one base from a much bigger clone, this may be a read error. The rearrangement links TRBV20-1 to TRBJ1-2, with D tentatively TRBD1 (5 bases). The germline gives CDR1 DFQATT, CDR2 SNEGSKA (reference sequence). Trimming took 3 bases from V and 7 from J, leaving 12 bases between them. The length of the CDR3 is 12 residues. CDR3 amino acids: CSASDRDCGYTF. In nucleotides, the CDR3 is TGCAGTGCTAGTGACCGGGACTGTGGCTACACCTTC.

The rearrangement uses TRBV15 and TRBJ2-7, with TRBD2 matching over 10 bases. The J segment lost 4 bases and the V segment lost 1 base, leaving 4 bases of the junction unmatched. The length of the CDR3 is 15 residues. The germline V gene encodes CDR1 LNHNV and CDR2 YYDKDF (reference sequence). In DNA, the CDR3 is TGTGCCACCAGCAGAGGTTCTAGCGGGAGTTACGAGCAGTACTTC. Translation gives CATSRGSSGSYEQYF.

J is TRBJ2-3 and V is TRBV7-2; no definite D call. From germline, CDR1 is SGHTA and CDR2 FQGNSA. Between the trimmed V and J ends, which lost 5 bases and 3 bases, there was a span of 15 bases. CDR3 length: 15 residues. This CDR3 is CASSPESSATDTQYF. DNA of the CDR3: TGTGCCAGCAGCCCCGAATCCAGCGCTACAGATACGCAGTATTTT.

The genes are TRBV6-1 and TRBJ2-3; 7 bases are shared with TRBD2. Trimming cost V 8 bases and J 0 bases; bases outside gene matches: 5. The CDR3 loop spans 14 amino acids. Germline CDR1 MNHNS, CDR2 SASEGT. The CDR3 here is CASGLAGSTDTQYF. In DNA, the CDR3 is TGTGCCAGCGGTTTAGCGGGTAGCACAGATACGCAGTATTTT.

This clonotype was counted only a few times. This chain connects TRBV27 to TRBJ2-7; D is ambiguous. This CDR3 has 16 amino acids. With 0 bases removed from V and 0 bases from J, the gap between germline ends came to 12 bases. CDR1 is MNHEY, CDR2 SMNVEV, per germline (reference sequence). The CDR3: CASSLSAPPASYEQYF. In DNA, the CDR3 is TGTGCCAGCAGTTTATCTGCCCCCCCGGCCTCCTACGAGCAGTACTTC.

This clonotype was seen a few times. The V gene is TRBV4-3, the J gene TRBJ2-7; D is ambiguous. Trimming removed 4 bases from V and 0 bases from J, with 10 bases in between. Germline CDR1 LGHNA, CDR2 YSLEER. The CDR3 has 14 amino acids. CDR3 coding DNA: TGCGCCAGCAGCCGAGAAACGGACTCCTACGAGCAGTACTTC. Protein product: CASSRETDSYEQYF.

V and J are TRBV2 and TRBJ2-1; 9 bases are a match to TRBD2. Germline V gene sequence: CDR1 SNHLY, CDR2 FYNNEI. The V segment lost 5 bases and the J segment 7 bases; nucleotides outside the gene matches: 6. The CDR3 length is 14 residues. The CDR3 coding sequence is TGTGCCAGCAGTATAGCGGGAGTGGGGAATGAGCAGTTCTTC. It encodes CASSIAGVGNEQFF.

The table lists this clonotype with a few counts. The gene calls are TRBV20-1 and TRBJ1-1, with D perhaps TRBD1 (6 bases). This CDR3 contains 14 residues. V shed 3 bases and J shed 4 bases, with 15 bases lying between them. Germline V CDR1 and CDR2: DFQATT, SNEGSKA (reference sequence). CDR3 coding DNA: TGCAGTGCTAGGGCAGGGGCCGTCGTCACTGAAGCTTTCTTT. Encoded protein: CSARAGAVVTEAFF.

This sequence joins TRBV7-2 and TRBJ2-7; 8 bases are shared with TRBD2. Germline CDR1 and CDR2: SGHTA and FQGNSA. Trimming at V came to 3 bases and at J to 0 bases, leaving 7 bases not matched to a gene. The CDR3 runs to 16 residues. CDR3 sequence: CASSFGLAGSSYEQYF. CDR3 bases: TGTGCCAGCAGCTTCGGGCTAGCGGGTAGCTCCTACGAGCAGTACTTC.

The sample holds a few counts of this clonotype. The gene calls are TRBV20-1 and TRBJ2-2; D remains ambiguous. Trimming left V 3 bases short and J 1 base short, with 6 bases between. The length of the CDR3 is 13 residues. The germline gives CDR1 DFQATT, CDR2 SNEGSKA (reference sequence). For the CDR3, the DNA is TGCAGTGCTAGCACATTGAACACCGGGGAGCTGTTTTTT. This codes for CSASTLNTGELFF.

This clonotype was recorded at least ten times. The chain links TRBV27 to TRBJ1-5; D ambiguous. Germline V gene data show CDR1 as MNHEY and CDR2 as SMNVEV (reference sequence). Between the trimmed V and J ends, which lost 3 bases and 2 bases, there was a span of 8 bases. The CDR3 runs to 14 residues. This CDR3 is CASSLGGGNQPQHF. The CDR3 DNA is TGTGCCAGCAGTTTGGGCGGGGGCAATCAGCCCCAGCATTTT.

The sample holds many counts of this clonotype. The chain combines TRBV27 with TRBJ2-1; D is uncertain. Germline lookup yields CDR1 MNHEY and CDR2 SMNVEV (reference sequence). The CDR3 loop spans 16 amino acids. V was trimmed by 2 bases and J by 4 bases, leaving 15 bases between them. The CDR3 sequence: CASSLISFSSYNEQFF. The CDR3 region has the DNA TGTGCCAGCAGTTTAATCTCCTTTTCTTCGTACAATGAGCAGTTCTTC.

The chain links TRBV12-3 or TRBV12-4 to TRBJ1-1, with TRBD1 matching over 7 bases. The CDR3 is made up of 16 amino acids. V was clipped by 6 bases and J by 1 base; unmatched bases: 11. The CDR3 is CASRSIRQGPNTEAFF. CDR3 DNA sequence: TGTGCCAGCAGATCTATCCGACAGGGCCCGAACACTGAAGCTTTCTTT.

Notes on this clonotype: This may be a read error: a much more frequent sequence differs by one nucleotide. This chain joins TRBV6-1 and TRBJ1-1, with D unclear. There are 12 residues in the CDR3. CDR1 and CDR2 (germline): MNHNS, SASEGT. V gave up 5 bases and J gave up 11 bases, with 15 bases separating them. Here the CDR3 DNA reads TGTGCCAGCAGTCCTCGACCCGTTTCGGCTTTCTTT. Amino acids: CASSPRPVSAFF.

About this clonotype itself: A much bigger clone sits one base away, suggesting this may be a read error. The chain links TRBV6-1 to TRBJ1-1, with 8 bases identical to TRBD1. The germline V gene has CDR1 MNHNS and CDR2 SASEGT. The CDR3 totals 13 residues. V lost 6 bases and J lost 3; bases outside the gene matches: 3. For the CDR3, the DNA is TGTGCCAGCAGCCAGGACAGGGACACTGAAGCTTTCTTT. Amino acid sequence: CASSQDRDTEAFF.

This clonotype was seen a few times. V usage is TRBV20-1 and J usage is TRBJ2-1; TRBD2 matches 14 bases. The trim removed 5 bases at V and 9 bases at J, leaving 12 bases unmatched. The CDR3 length is 16 residues. Germline loops: CDR1 DFQATT, CDR2 SNEGSKA (reference sequence). CDR3 protein: CSAQTSGRARPGEQFF. The CDR3, as DNA: TGCAGTGCTCAGACTAGCGGGAGGGCCAGGCCGGGTGAGCAGTTCTTC.

This clonotype was observed at least ten times. The V gene is TRBV28, the J gene TRBJ2-1; 7 bases agree with TRBD2. Germline loops: CDR1 MDHEN, CDR2 SYDVKM. The length of the CDR3 is 14 residues. V trimming: 7 bases; J trimming: 5 bases; junction bases outside the gene matches: 8. As DNA, the CDR3 is TGTGCCAGCACCGTCGGGGGGTCGCACAATGAGCAGTTCTTC. It encodes CASTVGGSHNEQFF. Full variable domain (rest looked up from reference TRBV28 and TRBJ2-1): DVKVTQSSRYLVKRTGEKVFLECVQDMDHENMFWYRQDPGLGLRLIYFSYDVKMKEKGDIPEGYSVSREKKERFSLILESASTNQTSMYLCASTVGGSHNEQFFGPGTRLTVL.

A word on this clonotype: Given a much more abundant clone one base away, this may be a read error. This rearrangement joins TRBV28 to TRBJ2-3; TRBD2 might be the D (6 bases). Germline assignment: CDR1 MDHEN and CDR2 SYDVKM. The CDR3 has 17 amino acids. V lost 6 bases and J 4 bases, leaving 23 bases between the germline ends. CDR3 loop: CASSPFWTTGSADTQYF. DNA of the CDR3: TGTGCCAGCAGCCCATTTTGGACTACCGGGAGTGCAGATACGCAGTATTTT.

Regarding this clonotype: A read error may explain this, as a much larger clone is one base away. The V gene is TRBV15, the J gene TRBJ1-1; D uncertain. This CDR3 is built from 11 residues. Germline V gives CDR1 LNHNV, CDR2 YYDKDF (reference sequence). V was pared by 5 bases and J by 9 bases, with 10 bases between. CDR3 loop: CATSGVSKAFF. The DNA of the CDR3 is TGTGCCACCAGCGGAGTCTCTAAAGCTTTCTTT.